The present T cell receptor (beta chain) was sequenced within a study of response to subunit inactivated influenza vaccine. Study findings and constraints: That few new T cells are recruited by each seasonal influenza vaccination was the authors' suggestion.

V shed 8 bases and J shed 0 bases, with 11 bases lying between them. CDR1 and CDR2 (germline): KGHDR, SFDVKD. The CDR3 totals 14 residues. In its sample, this clonotype was seen many times. Antigen specificity is unknown. TCRdb passed the RT-PCR reads through MiXCR, listing each CDR3 protein once. Here the sample spans around 570,000 distinct CDR3 sequences, about 8% being singletons. The sequenced sample was PBMCs from blood, obtained about 23 months after vaccination. The chain employs TRBV24-1 and TRBJ2-3; weak D call: TRBD2 (6 bases). This clonotype was sampled from a man aged 50 to 69 who received an inactivated influenza vaccine. CDR3 nucleotide sequence: TGTGCCACCACCCTCGGGACTAGCACAGATACGCAGTATTTT. Its protein product is CATTLGTSTDTQYF.